Listed here is a single T cell receptor beta chain. Antigen unknown. Per germline, CDR1 SEHNR and CDR2 FQNEAQ (reference sequence). The CDR3 extends over 14 amino acids. V was pared by 6 bases and J by 2 bases, with 11 bases between. No fewer than 5 micrograms of total RNA were isolated from every sample. This specimen comes from a study of blood T cells in healthy people across ages. Study observations and caveats: Observed TCR beta diversity per million T cells went down as age went up. This fall followed a roughly linear course with age. Strongly correlated with naive T cell percentage was TCR beta diversity.

A second PCR, run for about 6 to 11 cycles, used a sample-barcoded 5' primer plus a J-beta primer mix. Each cDNA molecule was tagged by a template-switch adaptor with 12 random nucleotides. TCRdb redid the calling of the 5' RACE reads with MiXCR, one entry per CDR3 protein. The top ten clones hold less than 25% of a sample with some 690,000 distinct CDR3 sequences, roughly 20% of them seen once. The rearrangement joins TRBV7-9 to TRBJ1-5; no definite D call. This clonotype was obtained from a man in his 70s in good health. The specimen sequenced was blood. CDR3 coding DNA: TGTGCCAGCAGTGAGGACGGACGCAATCAGCCCCAGCATTTT. Amino acids: CASSEDGRNQPQHF.